What follows describes a single TCR beta chain. Antigen specificity is unknown. In the study's own analysis: Each library had roughly 2 to 3.6 million CDR3 reads and about 90,000 to nearly 550,000 clonotypes. From the 5' RACE reads, TCRdb called clonotypes with MiXCR, one entry per CDR3 protein. These V and J calls are TCRdb output, not the study's own analysis. Of hundreds of thousands of distinct CDR3 sequences listed, about 28% are singletons. The data originate from a study of identical twins' blood T cells. Study-wide points: Shared environment remains a possible cause of twin similarity. Out-of-frame TCRbeta clonotypes reportedly had markedly more similar V usage in twins than unrelated donors.

The donors were healthy female monozygous twins, three pairs in total. The sample comprised PBMCs. This TCR came from a woman aged 18-55 years in good health.

The CDR3 spells CASSPIQGRGEKLFF. The DNA for the CDR3 is TGTGCCAGCTCCCCCATACAGGGTCGGGGAGAAAAACTGTTTTTT. This chain uses TRBV18 with TRBJ1-4; a possible D gene is TRBD1 (6 bases). The CDR3 contains 15 residues. Germline V lookup: CDR1 KGHSH, CDR2 LQKENI. Trimming left V 6 bases short and J 8 bases short, with 19 bases between.